Here is one T cell receptor beta chain with its context. The sample is drawn from a study of control samples from healthy donors and cancer patients. Between the trimmed V and J ends, which lost 6 bases and 2 bases, there was a span of 13 bases. Looked up from germline, CDR1 is MGHRA and CDR2 is YSYEKL. The CDR3 extends over 14 amino acids. TCRdb keeps only in-frame clones here, not all; method: immunoSEQ multiplex PCR. In the table there are about 130,000 clones, around nine tenths of which are singletons. The clonotype originates from a young man in good health. The chain has TRBV4-1 and TRBJ1-1; perhaps TRBD1 as D (6 bases). Sequencing input: blood. This CDR3 reads CASRNRALNTEAFF. CDR3 DNA sequence: TGCGCCAGCAGAAACAGGGCCCTCAACACTGAAGCTTTCTTT.